There are a few counts of the clone carrying this T cell receptor beta chain. Its antigen remains unknown. This record comes from a study of cytomegalovirus exposure and HLA in healthy donors. General study findings and limits: TCR beta chains numbering under 200 were designated cytomegalovirus-associated.

Donors in the study were healthy people who gave bone marrow. J was trimmed by 7 bases and V by 7 bases; bases with no gene match: 5. Germline CDR1 is SEHNR and CDR2 is FQNEAQ (reference sequence). This CDR3 has 14 amino acids. It was with 60 Vbeta and 13 Jbeta primers that the PCR ran. TCRdb's table, derived via immunoSEQ multiplex PCR, lists solely in-frame clones and lacks some. Here the sample spans about 250,000 clones, more than 70% being singletons. The receptor was derived from a boy between 10 and 17 years old in good health and CMV-seronegative. The chain employs TRBV7-9 and TRBJ1-6; 9 bases are shared with TRBD1. The sequenced material came from PBMCs. CDR3 nucleotides: TGTGCCAGCACCTTGGACAGGGGCAATTCACCCCTCCACTTT. Residues: CASTLDRGNSPLHF.